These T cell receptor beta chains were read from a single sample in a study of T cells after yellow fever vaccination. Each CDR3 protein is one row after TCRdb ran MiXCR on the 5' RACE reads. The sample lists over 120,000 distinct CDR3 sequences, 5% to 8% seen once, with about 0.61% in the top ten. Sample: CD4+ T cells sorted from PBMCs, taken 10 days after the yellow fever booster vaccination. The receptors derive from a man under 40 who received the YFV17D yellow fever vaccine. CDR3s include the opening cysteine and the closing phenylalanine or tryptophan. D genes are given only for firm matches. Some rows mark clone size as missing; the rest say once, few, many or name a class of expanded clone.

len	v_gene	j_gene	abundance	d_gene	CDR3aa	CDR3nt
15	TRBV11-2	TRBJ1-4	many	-	CASSLTGTIAEKLFF	TGTGCCAGCAGCTTAACCGGGACGATCGCTGAAAAACTGTTTTTT
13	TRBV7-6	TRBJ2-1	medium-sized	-	CASSRSSRDEQFF	TGTGCCAGCAGCCGTAGTTCGAGGGATGAGCAGTTCTTC
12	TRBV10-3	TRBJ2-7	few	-	CAISDRSYEQYF	TGTGCCATCAGTGACAGATCCTACGAGCAGTACTTC
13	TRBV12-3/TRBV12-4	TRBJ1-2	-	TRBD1	CATRDRQSYGYTF	TGTGCCACCCGGGACAGACAATCCTATGGCTACACCTTC
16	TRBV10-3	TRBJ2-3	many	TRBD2	CASTPGLAGAHDTQYF	TGTGCCTCAACCCCCGGACTAGCGGGAGCCCATGATACGCAGTATTTT
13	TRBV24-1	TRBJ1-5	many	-	CATSEGGRQPQHF	TGTGCCACCAGTGAGGGGGGACGACAGCCCCAGCATTTT
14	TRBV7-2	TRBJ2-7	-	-	CASSSRDIPAEQYF	TGTGCCAGCAGCTCCCGGGACATCCCGGCCGAGCAGTACTTC
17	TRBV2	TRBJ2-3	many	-	CASRRAGFVVSTDTQYF	TGTGCCAGCAGGAGAGCCGGGTTTGTAGTTAGCACAGATACGCAGTATTTT
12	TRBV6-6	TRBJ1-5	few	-	CASSYSSQPQHF	TGTGCCAGCAGTTACTCGAGTCAGCCCCAGCATTTT
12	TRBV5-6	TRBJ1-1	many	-	CASSLYATEAFF	TGTGCCAGCAGCTTGTATGCCACTGAAGCTTTCTTT
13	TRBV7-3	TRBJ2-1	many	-	CASSLGSRNEQFF	TGTGCCAGCAGCTTAGGGTCGAGGAATGAGCAGTTCTTC
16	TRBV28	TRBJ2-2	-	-	CARIPGAGTNTGELFF	TGTGCCAGGATCCCCGGGGCAGGGACGAACACCGGGGAGCTGTTTTTT
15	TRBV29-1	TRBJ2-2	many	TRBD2	CSVDKAGGLTGELFF	TGCAGCGTTGATAAAGCGGGAGGACTTACCGGGGAGCTGTTTTTT
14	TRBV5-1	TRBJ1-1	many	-	CASSKPGTNTEAFF	TGCGCCAGCAGCAAACCGGGTACGAACACTGAAGCTTTCTTT
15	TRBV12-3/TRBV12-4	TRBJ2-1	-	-	CASTMRDNSYNEQFF	TGTGCCAGCACTATGAGGGACAACTCCTACAATGAGCAGTTCTTC
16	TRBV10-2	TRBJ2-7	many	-	CASSEQQLPPYYEQYF	TGCGCCAGCAGTGAGCAACAGCTCCCCCCCTATTACGAGCAGTACTTC
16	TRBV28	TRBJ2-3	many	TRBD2	CASSNGLAGYTDTQYF	TGTGCCAGCAGCAACGGACTAGCGGGGTACACAGATACGCAGTATTTT
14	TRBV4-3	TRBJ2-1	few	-	CASSQDIVANEQFF	TGCGCCAGCAGCCAAGATATCGTTGCGAATGAGCAGTTCTTC
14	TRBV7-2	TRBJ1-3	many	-	CASSKTSEGNTIYF	TGTGCCAGCAGCAAAACCTCGGAGGGAAACACCATATATTTT
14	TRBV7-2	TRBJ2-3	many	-	CASSLGSGPDTQYF	TGTGCCAGCAGCTTAGGATCCGGGCCAGATACGCAGTATTTT
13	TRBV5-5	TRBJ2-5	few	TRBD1	CASTWTGKETQYF	TGTGCCAGCACCTGGACAGGGAAAGAGACCCAGTACTTC
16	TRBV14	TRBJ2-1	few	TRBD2	CASSPTSGRAYNEQFF	TGTGCCAGCAGCCCTACTAGCGGGAGGGCCTACAATGAGCAGTTCTTC
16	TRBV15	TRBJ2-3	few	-	CATSRARGPFTDTQYF	TGTGCCACCAGCAGAGCGAGGGGCCCCTTCACAGATACGCAGTATTTT
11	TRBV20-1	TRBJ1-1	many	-	CSASGRTEAFF	TGCAGTGCTAGTGGGCGTACTGAAGCTTTCTTT
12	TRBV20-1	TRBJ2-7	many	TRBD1	CSANGQGDEQYF	TGCAGTGCAAACGGACAGGGGGACGAGCAGTACTTC
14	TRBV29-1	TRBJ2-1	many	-	CSVVKTVSYNEQFF	TGCAGCGTTGTAAAAACGGTCTCCTACAATGAGCAGTTCTTC
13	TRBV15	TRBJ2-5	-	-	CATSIDTQETQYF	TGTGCCACCAGCATCGACACGCAAGAGACCCAGTACTTC
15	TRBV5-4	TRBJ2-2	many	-	CASSFSPHDKGELFF	TGTGCCAGCAGCTTTTCGCCGCACGATAAGGGGGAGCTGTTTTTT
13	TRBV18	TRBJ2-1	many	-	CASSPPPLNEQFF	TGTGCCAGCTCACCACCGCCTTTAAATGAGCAGTTCTTC
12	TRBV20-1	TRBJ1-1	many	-	CSARQGFLEAFF	TGCAGTGCTAGACAAGGGTTCCTAGAAGCTTTCTTT
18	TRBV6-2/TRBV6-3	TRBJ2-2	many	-	CASALRDAWNLNTGELFF	TGTGCCAGCGCGTTAAGGGACGCCTGGAATTTAAACACCGGGGAGCTGTTTTTT
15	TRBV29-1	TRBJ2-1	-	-	CSVVDRTSSYNEQFF	TGCAGCGTTGTGGATAGGACAAGCTCCTACAATGAGCAGTTCTTC
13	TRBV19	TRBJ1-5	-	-	CASRSTVNQPQHF	TGTGCCAGTAGATCGACAGTGAATCAGCCCCAGCATTTT
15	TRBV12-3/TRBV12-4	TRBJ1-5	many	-	CASTEGGFGNQPQHF	TGTGCCAGCACAGAGGGGGGGTTCGGCAATCAGCCCCAGCATTTT
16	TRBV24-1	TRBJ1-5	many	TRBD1	CATSESGQGYSQPQHF	TGTGCCACCAGTGAGTCGGGACAGGGATATAGTCAGCCCCAGCATTTT
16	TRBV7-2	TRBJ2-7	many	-	CASSLERDSRFYEQYF	TGTGCCAGCAGCTTAGAACGGGACTCCCGCTTCTACGAGCAGTACTTC
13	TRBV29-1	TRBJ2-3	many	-	CSGVKLSTDTQYF	TGCAGCGGTGTCAAGCTCTCCACAGATACGCAGTATTTT
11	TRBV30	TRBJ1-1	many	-	CAWRRGHEAFF	TGTGCCTGGCGACGGGGGCATGAAGCTTTCTTT
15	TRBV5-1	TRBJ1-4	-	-	CASSPVGDPNEKLFF	TGCGCCAGCAGCCCCGTGGGGGATCCAAATGAAAAACTGTTTTTT
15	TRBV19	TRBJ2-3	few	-	CASSIRTQVTDTQYF	TGTGCCAGTAGTATCCGGACACAAGTCACAGATACGCAGTATTTT
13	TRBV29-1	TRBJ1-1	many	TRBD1	CSGRGQMNTEAFF	TGCAGCGGGAGGGGACAGATGAACACTGAAGCTTTCTTT
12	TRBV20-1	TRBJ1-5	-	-	CSARSSNQPQHF	TGCAGTGCTAGAAGCAGCAATCAGCCCCAGCATTTT
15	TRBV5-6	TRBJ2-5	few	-	CASSFGGAYAKTQYF	TGTGCCAGCAGCTTTGGAGGGGCCTACGCCAAGACCCAGTACTTC
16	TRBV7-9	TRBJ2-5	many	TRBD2	CASSLLASGNQETQYF	TGTGCCAGCAGCTTATTGGCTAGCGGAAATCAAGAGACCCAGTACTTC
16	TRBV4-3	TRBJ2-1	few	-	CASSQGAGNSYNEQFF	TGCGCCAGCAGCCAAGGGGCCGGAAACTCCTACAATGAGCAGTTCTTC
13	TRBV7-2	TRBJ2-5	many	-	CASSSDPAETQYF	TGTGCCAGCAGCTCCGACCCGGCGGAGACCCAGTACTTC
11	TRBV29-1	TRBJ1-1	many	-	CSASTGPEAFF	TGCAGCGCATCGACAGGCCCTGAAGCTTTCTTT
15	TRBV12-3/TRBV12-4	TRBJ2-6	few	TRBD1	CASSWTGAGANVLTF	TGTGCCAGCAGTTGGACAGGGGCTGGGGCCAACGTCCTGACTTTC
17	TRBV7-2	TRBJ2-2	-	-	CASSLHGGGSSNGELFF	TGTGCCAGCAGCTTACACGGGGGCGGTTCGAGCAACGGGGAGCTGTTTTTT
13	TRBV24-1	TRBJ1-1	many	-	CATSDSWGTEAFF	TGTGCCACCAGTGATTCTTGGGGAACTGAAGCTTTCTTT
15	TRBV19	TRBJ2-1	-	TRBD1	CASIRQGGMYNEQFF	TGTGCCAGTATCCGACAGGGCGGTATGTACAATGAGCAGTTCTTC
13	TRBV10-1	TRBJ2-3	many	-	CASREKRTDTQYF	TGCGCCAGCAGGGAAAAAAGGACAGATACGCAGTATTTT
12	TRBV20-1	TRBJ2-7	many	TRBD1	CSASDRGYEQYF	TGCAGTGCTAGTGACAGGGGCTACGAGCAGTACTTC
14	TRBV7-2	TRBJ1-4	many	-	CASKPVGGAEKLFF	TGTGCCAGCAAACCCGTAGGGGGGGCGGAAAAACTGTTTTTT
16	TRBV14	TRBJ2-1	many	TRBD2	CASSLLQAGVTGEQFF	TGTGCCAGCAGCCTTCTGCAGGCGGGGGTCACCGGTGAGCAGTTCTTC
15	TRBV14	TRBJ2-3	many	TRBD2	CASSHRDGRVDTQYF	TGTGCCAGCAGCCACCGGGACGGGAGGGTAGATACGCAGTATTTT
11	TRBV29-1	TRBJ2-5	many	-	CSDTEQETQYF	TGCAGCGACACAGAGCAAGAGACCCAGTACTTC
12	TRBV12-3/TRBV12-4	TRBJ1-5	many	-	CASRRSNQPQHF	TGTGCCAGCAGGAGGAGCAATCAGCCCCAGCATTTT
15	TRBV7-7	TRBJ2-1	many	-	CASTPGGGGYNEQFF	TGTGCTAGCACCCCAGGAGGTGGGGGCTACAATGAGCAGTTCTTC
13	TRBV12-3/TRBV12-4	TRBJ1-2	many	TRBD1	CASSFGQGTGYTF	TGTGCCAGCAGCTTCGGACAGGGGACCGGCTACACCTTC